This T cell receptor (beta chain) comes out of a study of siplizumab effects on memory and regulatory T cells. Study conclusions and caveats: It was never confirmed that proliferating Tregs from siplizumab cultures were suppressive. Memory cells seemed less diverse than naive T cells, which seemed major alloresponse contributors. Among alloreactive clones, only a minor fraction mapped to unstimulated subsets.

As for this clone: The antigen remains undetermined.

Trimming took off 0 bases at V and 4 bases at J, with 9 bases between the two ends. This CDR3 is 14 amino acids long. Germline V gives CDR1 LNHDA, CDR2 SQIVND (reference sequence). Produced via immunoSEQ multiplex PCR; TCRdb's table is partial and in-frame only. This sample has about 99,000 clones, with 85% to 95% found just once. V is TRBV19 and J is TRBJ1-2; the D is unclear. Sequencing was performed on Tregs sorted from blood. This sequence originates from a human donor in good health. The DNA for the CDR3 is TGTGCCAGTAGTATAGAAGGCACGATCTATGGCTACACCTTC. This codes for CASSIEGTIYGYTF.